Sequencing of this T cell receptor beta chain was carried out in a study of cytomegalovirus exposure and HLA in healthy donors. Whole-study findings and limits: It was reported in a later analysis that an Asian-associated ancestry cluster showed fewer N-insertions than the 666-donor mean. Some V segments, including TRBV6-2 and TRBV6-3, were excluded as indistinguishable. HLA alleles were associated with fewer than 20,000 TCR beta sequences in a later analysis at 0.05 false discovery rate. Follow-up analysis found HLA locus-dependent TCR association rates, highest for DRB1 and lowest for HLA-C.

The J segment lost 2 bases and the V segment lost 3 bases, leaving 5 bases of the junction unmatched. This CDR3 has 16 amino acids. Germline assignment: CDR1 SGHRS and CDR2 YFSETQ. The PCR had 60 Vbeta and 13 Jbeta primers. Generated by immunoSEQ multiplex PCR, the TCRdb table keeps only in-frame clones and is missing some. The table shows about 250,000 clones, with approximately 80% occurring only once. A word on this clone: The antigen remains undetermined.

The rearrangement uses TRBV5-1 and TRBJ2-1, with 10 nucleotides matching TRBD2. Sequencing was done on a sample of PBMCs. This receptor was identified in a girl aged 2 to 9 in good health and CMV-seronegative. The CDR3 sequence is CASSSTSGNTYNEQFF. The CDR3 region has the DNA TGCGCCAGCAGCTCCACTAGCGGGAACACCTACAATGAGCAGTTCTTC.